This entry lists 24 T cell receptor beta chains sequenced from one sample in a study of shared clonotypes between healthy human individuals. Using immunoSEQ multiplex PCR, the repertoire was profiled, and TCRdb retains in-frame clones only, with some absent. This sample has over a million clones; around three quarters occur once, and the top ten carry about 0.52%. Sequencing was performed on memory CD4+ T cells from PBMCs. As to subset: CD45RA-negative fraction. The receptors were sampled from a man aged 18 to 29 in good health. Some clones in this sample may be carry-over from other donors' samples.

This clone has just one count. The rearrangement joins TRBV6-1 to TRBJ1-2; D remains ambiguous. The ends were cut back, 0 bases at V and 2 bases at J, with 7 bases in the middle. The CDR3 spans 14 residues. Per the germline V gene, CDR1 is MNHNS and CDR2 is SASEGT. CDR3 in amino acids: CASSEAHLNYGYTF. CDR3 sequence (DNA): TGTGCCAGCAGTGAAGCGCACTTAAACTATGGCTACACCTTC.

This chain uses TRBV7-3 with TRBJ1-5, with D possibly matching TRBD1 (5 bases). Germline V lookup: CDR1 SGHTA, CDR2 FQGTGA. V gave up 6 bases and J gave up 7 bases, with 13 bases separating them. There are 13 residues in the CDR3. In DNA, the CDR3 is TGTGCCAGCAGTCAAAGCCGGGGGCAGCCCCAGCATTTT. Its translation is CASSQSRGQPQHF. The variable domain in full, completed from reference TRBV7-3 and TRBJ1-5, reads GAGVSQTPSNKVTEKGKYVELRCDPISGHTALYWYRQSLGQGPEFLIYFQGTGAADDSGLPNDRFFAVRPEGSVSTLKIQRTERGDSAVYLCASSQSRGQPQHFGDGTRLSIL.

The chain couples TRBV28 to TRBJ2-3; D possibly corresponds to TRBD1 (6 bases). Germline V gene sequence: CDR1 MDHEN, CDR2 SYDVKM. The CDR3 is 19 residues long. V dropped 3 bases and J dropped 2 bases, with 24 bases sitting between them. CDR3 loop: CASSFPLSTGRLATDTQYF. CDR3 sequence (DNA): TGTGCCAGCAGTTTCCCTCTATCGACAGGTCGGTTAGCCACAGATACGCAGTATTTT.

This chain connects TRBV5-4 to TRBJ2-5; 11 bases are shared with TRBD2. Germline CDR1 SGHNT, CDR2 YYREEE (reference sequence). The J segment lost 5 bases and the V segment lost 5 bases, leaving 2 bases of the junction unmatched. The CDR3 runs to 13 residues. The CDR3 reads CASRLAGDETQYF. Here the CDR3 DNA reads TGTGCCAGCAGACTAGCGGGAGACGAGACCCAGTACTTC.

The chain links TRBV21-1 to TRBJ1-2. TRBV21-1 is flagged as a pseudogene. The CDR3 length is 13 residues. This chain's CDR3 is CASSALCPDGYTF. DNA for the CDR3: TGTGCCAGCAGCGCCCTTTGCCCGGATGGCTACACCTTC.

V is TRBV4-1 and J is TRBJ2-1; unclear D gene. The CDR3 consists of 15 residues. CDR1 and CDR2 (germline): MGHRA, YSYEKL. Deletions cut 1 base from V and 3 bases from J, with 10 bases between. The CDR3 nucleotides are TGCGCCAGCAGCCAAGGCGGAAACTTCTACAATGAGCAGTTCTTC. Protein: CASSQGGNFYNEQFF.

This clone occurred once. This sequence joins TRBV9 and TRBJ2-7; the match to TRBD1 covers 7 bases. This CDR3 is 14 amino acids long. The trim removed 0 bases at V and 5 bases at J, leaving 5 bases unmatched. From germline, CDR1 is SGDLS and CDR2 YYNGEE. CDR3 coding DNA: TGTGCCAGCAGCGTAGGACAGGGATTCCACGAGCAGTACTTC. The encoded protein is CASSVGQGFHEQYF.

The gene calls are TRBV7-2 and TRBJ2-5; tentatively, D is TRBD2 (6 bases). Germline V gene lookup returns CDR1 SGHTA and CDR2 FQGNSA. Trimming removed 4 bases from V and 8 bases from J, with 8 bases in between. The CDR3 has 11 amino acids. CDR3 loop: CASSSTSTQYF. CDR3 DNA sequence: TGTGCCAGCAGCTCGACTAGTACCCAGTACTTC.

This clone was detected only a few times. The genes are TRBV10-3 and TRBJ1-2; no clear D. V lost 3 bases, J lost 8 bases, and 10 bases lay in between. The CDR3 covers 12 residues. CDR1 is ENHRY, CDR2 SYGVKD, per germline. Here the CDR3 reads CAISDSLRGYTF. The CDR3 coding sequence is TGTGCCATCAGTGACAGTCTTCGGGGCTACACCTTC.

The chain's CDR3 is CASSPPLGQRNTEAFF. Here the CDR3 DNA reads TGTGCCAGCAGCCCCCCGTTGGGGCAACGGAACACTGAAGCTTTCTTT. The chain is built from TRBV7-9 and TRBJ1-1; D is perhaps TRBD1 (5 bases). The V gene lost 5 bases and the J gene lost 1 base, with 17 bases spanning the gap. Germline values: CDR1 SEHNR, CDR2 FQNEAQ (reference sequence). The CDR3 consists of 16 residues.

V is TRBV5-1 and J is TRBJ2-1; either TRBD1 or TRBD2 may supply D (5 bases each). The CDR3 length is 16 residues. CDR1 is SGHRS, CDR2 YFSETQ, per germline. Trimming pared 0 bases from V and 0 bases from J, leaving 10 bases between. This CDR3 reads CASSLGGGLSYNEQFF. CDR3 nucleotide sequence: TGCGCCAGCAGCTTGGGGGGCGGACTCTCCTACAATGAGCAGTTCTTC.

The chain couples TRBV2 to TRBJ1-2, with 10 bases matching TRBD1. With V trimmed by 3 bases and J by 8 bases, 3 bases remained unmatched. CDR3 size: 13 residues. Germline values: CDR1 SNHLY, CDR2 FYNNEI. CDR3 sequence: CASSETGGAGYTF. The CDR3 region has the DNA TGTGCCAGCAGTGAGACAGGGGGCGCGGGCTACACCTTC.

The chain has TRBV4-2 and TRBJ2-7; 9 bases are shared with TRBD2. CDR1 is LGHNA, CDR2 YNFKEQ, per germline. The CDR3 loop spans 16 amino acids. After removal of 4 bases from V and 7 bases from J, the junction contained 14 bases not matched to a gene. CDR3: CASSPSSGLAYQEQYF. DNA for the CDR3: TGTGCCAGCAGCCCCTCATCGGGACTAGCCTACCAGGAGCAGTACTTC.

The chain uses TRBV28 and TRBJ1-1; D gene ambiguous. The CDR3 length is 14 residues. CDR1 and CDR2 from the germline V gene are MDHEN and SYDVKM. V lost 3 bases to trimming and J lost 4 bases, with 12 bases between them. CDR3 loop: CASSFPGVGTEAFF. CDR3 sequence (DNA): TGTGCCAGCAGTTTTCCCGGGGTGGGCACTGAAGCTTTCTTT.

The CDR3 protein is CASSVTGRHQPQHF. The CDR3 DNA follows: TGTGCCAGCAGCGTAACAGGGCGACATCAGCCCCAGCATTTT. J is TRBJ1-5 and V is TRBV9, with D perhaps TRBD1 (6 bases). Germline values: CDR1 SGDLS, CDR2 YYNGEE. V was cut by 1 base and J by 5 bases, with 10 bases left in between. The CDR3 runs 14 residues. Complete variable domain (other parts from reference TRBV9 and TRBJ1-5): DSGVTQTPKHLITATGQRVTLRCSPRSGDLSVYWYQQSLDQGLQFLIQYYNGEERAKGNILERFSAQQFPDLHSELNLSSLELGDSALYFCASSVTGRHQPQHFGDGTRLSIL.

The rearrangement uses TRBV5-1 and TRBJ2-5; D not certain. Near its end, the DNA agrees better with TRBJ2-7, so the J call may be wrong. CDR3 length: 15 residues. The V gene's germline CDR1 is SGHRS and CDR2 YFSETQ. CDR3 DNA: TGCGCCAGCAGCTTAGGCTCCAGAGGTTCCTACGAGCAGTACTTC. This codes for CASSLGSRGSYEQYF.

This chain uses TRBV28 with TRBJ2-5; a weak D match, TRBD2 (5 bases). CDR3 length: 14 amino acids. Germline V gene lookup returns CDR1 MDHEN and CDR2 SYDVKM. Trimming removed 4 bases from V and 4 bases from J, with 13 bases in between. CDR3 loop: CASSWGDVRETQYF. The DNA for the CDR3 is TGTGCCAGCAGTTGGGGAGATGTCCGAGAGACCCAGTACTTC.

J is TRBJ2-4 and V is TRBV2; D might be TRBD1 or TRBD2, each matching 5 bases. This CDR3 spans 15 amino acids. The V end was cut by 1 base, the J end by 0 bases, with 7 bases between. Germline CDR1 is SNHLY and CDR2 is FYNNEI. In nucleotides, the CDR3 is TGTGCCAGCAGTGAAGGGGGGTCAGCCAAAAACATTCAGTACTTC. Residues: CASSEGGSAKNIQYF.

The chain has TRBV6-5 and TRBJ1-2, with D perhaps TRBD1 (6 bases). Germline loops: CDR1 MNHEY, CDR2 SVGAGI. Between the trimmed V and J ends, which lost 5 bases and 4 bases, there was a span of 11 bases. There are 13 residues in the CDR3. The CDR3 region is CASSPDSFYGYTF. The CDR3 region has the DNA TGTGCCAGCAGTCCGGACAGCTTCTATGGCTACACCTTC.

The CDR3 DNA follows: TGTGCCAGCAGGACCGGACTAGCGGGAGATGAGCAGTTCTTC. Its protein is CASRTGLAGDEQFF. This chain uses TRBV7-3 with TRBJ2-1; TRBD2 agrees at 13 bases. The CDR3 is 14 amino acids. CDR1 SGHTA and CDR2 FQGTGA come from the germline V gene. The trim removed 6 bases at V and 8 bases at J, leaving 4 bases unmatched.

The chain has TRBV5-1 and TRBJ1-2; TRBD1 agrees at 8 bases. V was clipped by 4 bases and J by 3 bases; unmatched bases: 2. In germline, CDR1 is SGHRS, CDR2 YFSETQ. The CDR3 has 13 residues. The CDR3 DNA is TGCGCCAGCAGCCCAGGGGGCGACTATGGCTACACCTTC. Translating it yields CASSPGGDYGYTF.

The chain recombines TRBV28 with TRBJ2-7, with 10 nucleotides matching TRBD1. CDR1 is MDHEN, CDR2 SYDVKM, per germline. After removal of 2 bases from V and 6 bases from J, the junction contained 7 bases not matched to a gene. The CDR3 has 15 residues. CDR3 loop: CASSLPDRGRFEQYF. CDR3 sequence (DNA): TGTGCCAGCAGTTTACCCGACAGGGGGCGGTTCGAGCAGTACTTC.

The chain recombines TRBV7-9 with TRBJ2-7; 8 nucleotides match TRBD2. Trimming at V came to 4 bases and at J to 3 bases, leaving 11 bases not matched to a gene. CDR1 and CDR2 (germline): SEHNR, FQNEAQ (reference sequence). The CDR3 totals 16 residues. The DNA for the CDR3 is TGTGCCAGCAGCTCCCCGACTAGCGCTCTGTTCTACGAGCAGTACTTC. Amino acid sequence: CASSSPTSALFYEQYF.

The rearrangement links TRBV2 to TRBJ2-7; maybe TRBD2 (6 bases). V lost 4 bases and J lost 0, with 16 bases in between. The CDR3 consists of 16 residues. The V gene's germline CDR1 is SNHLY and CDR2 FYNNEI. The CDR3, as DNA: TGTGCCAGCAGTGGGGGGGACCGCTGGTCCTCCTACGAGCAGTACTTC. It translates to CASSGGDRWSSYEQYF.